The 23 T cell receptor beta chains listed next were all sequenced from one sample in a study of blood T cell repertoires in COVID-19. TCRdb keeps only in-frame clones here, not all; method: immunoSEQ multiplex PCR. The data contain approximately 15,000 clones, over 65% of them singletons. The sequencing sample was made of peripheral blood. The receptors were gathered from a man in his sixties with active or convalescent COVID-19.

This chain joins TRBV30 and TRBJ2-5; no reliable D call. Germline loops: CDR1 GTSNPN, CDR2 SVGIG (reference sequence). The CDR3 loop spans 12 amino acids. Deletions cut 2 bases from V and 4 bases from J, with 8 bases between. For the CDR3, the DNA is TGTGCCTGGAGTACTGTGGTAGAGACCCAGTACTTC. Its protein product is CAWSTVVETQYF.

The chain uses TRBV10-3 and TRBJ1-3, with D possibly TRBD1 on 6 matching bases. V was shortened by 6 bases and J by 0 bases, with 12 bases between the two germline ends. The CDR3 totals 15 residues. The germline V gene has CDR1 ENHRY and CDR2 SYGVKD. This chain's CDR3 is CAISSRGLSGNTIYF. CDR3 DNA: TGTGCCATCAGCTCCAGGGGCCTCTCTGGAAACACCATATATTTT.

This clone was seen just once. The chain uses TRBV6-5 and TRBJ2-5, with a weak D call TRBD2 (5 bases). This CDR3 comprises 14 residues. Trimming cost V 2 bases and J 2 bases, with 9 bases left between them. Germline loops: CDR1 MNHEY, CDR2 SVGAGI. This CDR3 reads CASSYGRTQETQYF. CDR3 bases: TGTGCCAGCAGTTACGGTAGGACTCAAGAGACCCAGTACTTC.

The V gene is TRBV3-1 (or the pseudogene TRBV3-2), the J gene TRBJ2-2, with 8 bases lining up with TRBD1. Trimming took 6 bases from V and 0 from J; bases not matched to a gene: 9. The germline CDR1 and CDR2 sequences are LGHDT and YNNKEL (reference sequence). The CDR3 is 17 residues long. The CDR3 sequence: CASSDTLTGANTGELFF. CDR3 sequence (DNA): TGTGCCAGCAGTGATACCTTGACAGGGGCGAACACCGGGGAGCTGTTTTTT.

This chain links TRBV19 with TRBJ1-2; no firm D call. CDR1 and CDR2 from the germline V gene are LNHDA and SQIVND (reference sequence). The CDR3 has 14 residues. V gave up 4 bases and J gave up 5 bases, with 14 bases separating them. In DNA form, the CDR3 reads TGTGCCAGTAGTACCGCTCCTACCACTTATGGCTACACCTTC. It codes for CASSTAPTTYGYTF.

The rearrangement links TRBV10-3 to TRBJ1-4, with D unclear. This CDR3 comprises 14 residues. Looked up from germline, CDR1 is ENHRY and CDR2 is SYGVKD. Trimming removed 4 bases from V and 2 bases from J, with 8 bases in between. CDR3 bases: TGTGCCATCAGTGCCGGGAGGACTAATGAAAAACTGTTTTTT. It encodes CAISAGRTNEKLFF.

The chain recombines TRBV30 with TRBJ2-1; possibly TRBD2 for D (5 bases). Germline V gene data show CDR1 as GTSNPN and CDR2 as SVGIG (reference sequence). The CDR3 sequence is 14 residues long. Trimming cost V 5 bases and J 4 bases, with 15 bases left between them. CDR3 bases: TGTGCCTGGGGACGGACTTCTTCTTACAATGAGCAGTTCTTC. It codes for CAWGRTSSYNEQFF.

This sequence joins TRBV19 and TRBJ2-7, with a tentative D call TRBD1 (6 bases). In germline, CDR1 is LNHDA, CDR2 SQIVND (reference sequence). With 4 bases removed from V and 0 bases from J, the gap between germline ends came to 19 bases. This CDR3 comprises 17 residues. This CDR3 is CASSTLALTGASYEQYF. The CDR3 nucleotides read TGTGCCAGTAGTACTCTAGCCCTGACAGGCGCCTCCTACGAGCAGTACTTC.

This chain uses TRBV6-1 with TRBJ2-7, with 9 positions matching TRBD2. The V gene end was trimmed by 2 bases and the J gene end by 1 base; junction bases not matched to a gene: 3. Germline CDR1 reads MNHNS; CDR2 reads SASEGT. This CDR3 comprises 15 residues. Written as DNA, the CDR3 is TGTGCCAGCAGTGAAATGGCGGGAGGGTCCTACGAGCAGTACTTC. Translation: CASSEMAGGSYEQYF.

The V gene is TRBV13, the J gene TRBJ1-3; D remains unclear. With 5 bases removed from V and 3 bases from J, the gap between germline ends came to 5 bases. The CDR3 runs to 12 residues. CDR1 and CDR2 from the germline V gene are PRHDT and FYEKMQ (reference sequence). The CDR3 coding sequence is TGTGCCAGCAGCCTAAATGGAAACACCATATATTTT. It translates to CASSLNGNTIYF.

The chain recombines TRBV27 with TRBJ2-7; 9 nucleotides agree with TRBD1. CDR1 is MNHEY, CDR2 SMNVEV, per germline (reference sequence). Germline trimming cut 5 bases from V and 5 bases from J; bases unmatched to any gene: 16. This CDR3 is 17 amino acids long. CDR3 in DNA: TGTGCCAGCAGTCTAACCGGGACAGGGTTTTTAGGGGACGAGCAGTACTTC. It specifies CASSLTGTGFLGDEQYF.

V is TRBV30 and J is TRBJ1-6, with D uncertain. This CDR3 spans 13 amino acids. CDR1 and CDR2 (germline): GTSNPN, SVGIG (reference sequence). Trimming cost V 7 bases and J 6 bases, with 13 bases left between them. The CDR3 DNA sequence: TGTGCCTCCTTGTCGTGGGCTAATTCACCCCTCCACTTT. This gives the protein CASLSWANSPLHF. Drawing the rest from reference TRBV30 and TRBJ1-6, the complete variable domain is SQTIHQWPATLVQPVGSPLSLECTVEGTSNPNLYWYRQAAGRGLQLLFYSVGIGQISSEVPQNLSASRPQDRQFILSSKKLLLSDSGFYLCASLSWANSPLHFGNGTRLTVT.

The chain is built from TRBV5-1 and TRBJ2-7; 7 bases are a match to TRBD2. J gave up 0 bases and V 0 bases, and 3 bases lay outside the gene matches. The germline V gene encodes CDR1 SGHRS and CDR2 YFSETQ. This CDR3 contains 15 residues. This CDR3 reads CASSLGPGGSYEQYF. CDR3 DNA sequence: TGCGCCAGCAGCTTGGGGCCGGGAGGCTCCTACGAGCAGTACTTC.

The count of this clone is one. The chain has TRBV24-1 and TRBJ2-5; perhaps TRBD2 as D (6 bases). CDR3 length: 12 residues. Per germline, CDR1 KGHDR and CDR2 SFDVKD. The V and J ends lost 6 bases and 3 bases respectively, with 7 bases between them. Written as DNA, the CDR3 is TGTGCCACCAGTACGGGGGAAGAGACCCAGTACTTC. It yields the protein CATSTGEETQYF.

The rearrangement uses TRBV18 and TRBJ2-5; D is unclear. The CDR3 totals 12 residues. Germline V lookup: CDR1 KGHSH, CDR2 LQKENI. V shed 3 bases and J shed 3 bases, with 5 bases lying between them. CDR3: CASSPREETQYF. Here the CDR3 DNA reads TGTGCCAGCTCACCCCGGGAAGAGACCCAGTACTTC. Supplemented by reference TRBV18 and TRBJ2-5, the full variable domain reads NAGVMQNPRHLVRRRGQEARLRCSPMKGHSHVYWYRQLPEEGLKFMVYLQKENIIDESGMPKERFSAEFPKEGPSILRIQQVVRGDSAAYFCASSPREETQYFGPGTRLLVL.

This chain links TRBV30 with TRBJ1-2, with unresolved D. Germline V gene data show CDR1 as GTSNPN and CDR2 as SVGIG (reference sequence). The CDR3 consists of 12 residues. Between the trimmed V and J ends, which lost 4 bases and 1 base, there was a span of 7 bases. CDR3 protein: CAWTVVNYGYTF. The CDR3 DNA sequence: TGTGCCTGGACGGTGGTTAACTATGGCTACACCTTC.

The chain has TRBV12-5 and TRBJ2-1, with 13 bases lining up with TRBD2. The germline CDR1 and CDR2 sequences are LGHNT and FRNRAP. The CDR3 is 15 amino acids. V dropped 3 bases and J dropped 10; count of bases not matched to a gene: 6. The CDR3 loop is CASGLGLAGDYEQFF. CDR3 in DNA: TGTGCTAGTGGTTTAGGACTAGCGGGAGATTACGAGCAGTTCTTC.

V and J are TRBV5-1 and TRBJ2-2; 7 bases fit TRBD1. The CDR3 is 15 residues long. Looked up from germline, CDR1 is SGHRS and CDR2 is YFSETQ. The trim removed 4 bases at V and 2 bases at J, leaving 5 bases unmatched. The CDR3 DNA follows: TGCGCCAGCAGCGTGGACAGGCCAAACACCGGGGAGCTGTTTTTT. This encodes CASSVDRPNTGELFF.

A few counts support this clone. This rearrangement joins TRBV6-1 to TRBJ2-4; TRBD2 agrees at 8 bases. The ends lost 0 bases at V and 1 base at J; junction bases unmatched: 2. CDR1 is MNHNS, CDR2 SASEGT, per germline. The CDR3 has 16 amino acids. The CDR3 DNA is TGTGCCAGCAGTGAAGCTGCTAGCGGGGCCAAAAACATTCAGTACTTC. Protein sequence: CASSEAASGAKNIQYF.

The rearrangement uses TRBV19 and TRBJ2-1, with D possibly matching TRBD2 (5 bases). Per the germline V gene, CDR1 is LNHDA and CDR2 is SQIVND (reference sequence). Trimming removed 1 base from V and 9 bases from J, with 10 bases in between. CDR3 length: 13 amino acids. CDR3 coding DNA: TGTGCCAGTAGTATAGGGCGGGTAGGTGAGCAGTTCTTC. As protein: CASSIGRVGEQFF.

V usage is TRBV5-1 and J usage is TRBJ2-1, with 14 nucleotides matching TRBD2. This CDR3 is 16 amino acids long. The J segment lost 7 bases and the V segment lost 4 bases, leaving 7 bases of the junction unmatched. Germline-derived CDR1 and CDR2 are SGHRS and YFSETQ. CDR3 region: CASSLGTSGSGNEQFF. Here the CDR3 DNA reads TGCGCCAGCAGCCTCGGGACTAGCGGGAGTGGTAATGAGCAGTTCTTC.

This clone was seen only once. This sequence joins TRBV5-1 and TRBJ1-1; tentative D call: TRBD1 (5 bases). Trimming left V 4 bases short and J 3 bases short, with 16 bases between. The CDR3 contains 15 residues. Per the germline V gene, CDR1 is SGHRS and CDR2 is YFSETQ. The CDR3 DNA follows: TGCGCCAGCAGCCCGGGCAGGGCTGCTGACACTGAAGCTTTCTTT. Its protein is CASSPGRAADTEAFF.

The chain recombines TRBV12-3 or TRBV12-4 with TRBJ1-1; the D gene is possibly TRBD1 (5 bases). Trimming pared 3 bases from V and 6 bases from J, leaving 11 bases between. The CDR3 has 13 amino acids. The CDR3 nucleotides are TGTGCCAGCAGTTTTCGGGGGATCGCTGAAGCTTTCTTT. Its translation: CASSFRGIAEAFF.